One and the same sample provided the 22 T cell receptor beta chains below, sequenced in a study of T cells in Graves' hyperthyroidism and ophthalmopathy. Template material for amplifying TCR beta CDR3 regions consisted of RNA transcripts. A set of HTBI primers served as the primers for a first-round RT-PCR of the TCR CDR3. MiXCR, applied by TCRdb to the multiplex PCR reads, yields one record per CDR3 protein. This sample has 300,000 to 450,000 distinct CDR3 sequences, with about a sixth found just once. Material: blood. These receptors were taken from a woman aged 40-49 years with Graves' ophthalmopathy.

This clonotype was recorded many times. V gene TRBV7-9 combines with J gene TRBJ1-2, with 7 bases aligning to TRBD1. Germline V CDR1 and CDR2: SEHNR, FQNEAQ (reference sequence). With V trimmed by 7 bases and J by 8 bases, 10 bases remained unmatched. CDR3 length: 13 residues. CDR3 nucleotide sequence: TGTGCCAGCACCCCCGGGACAGTTGACGGCTACACCTTC. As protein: CASTPGTVDGYTF.

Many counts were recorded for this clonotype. CDR3 amino acids: CASGGGGRKEETQYF. The DNA of the CDR3 is TGTGCCAGCGGCGGGGGCGGACGAAAGGAAGAGACCCAGTACTTC. The rearrangement links TRBV2 to TRBJ2-5; TRBD2 is a possible D gene (7 bases). The CDR3 is 15 residues long. V gave up 8 bases and J gave up 3 bases, with 19 bases separating them. Germline V gene sequence: CDR1 SNHLY, CDR2 FYNNEI.

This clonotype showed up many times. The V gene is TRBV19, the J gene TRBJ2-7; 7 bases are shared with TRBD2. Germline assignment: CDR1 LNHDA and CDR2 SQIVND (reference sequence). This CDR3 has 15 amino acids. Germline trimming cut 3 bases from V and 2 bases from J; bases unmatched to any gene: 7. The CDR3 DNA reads TGTGCCAGTAGTATTGGGTCTAGCGGCACCTACGAGCAGTACTTC. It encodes CASSIGSSGTYEQYF.

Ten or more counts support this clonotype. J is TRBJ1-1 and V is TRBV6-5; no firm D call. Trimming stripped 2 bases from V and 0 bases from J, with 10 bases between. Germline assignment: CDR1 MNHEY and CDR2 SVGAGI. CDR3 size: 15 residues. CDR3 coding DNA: TGTGCCAGCAGTTACGAGGCTGCCATGAACACTGAAGCTTTCTTT. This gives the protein CASSYEAAMNTEAFF.

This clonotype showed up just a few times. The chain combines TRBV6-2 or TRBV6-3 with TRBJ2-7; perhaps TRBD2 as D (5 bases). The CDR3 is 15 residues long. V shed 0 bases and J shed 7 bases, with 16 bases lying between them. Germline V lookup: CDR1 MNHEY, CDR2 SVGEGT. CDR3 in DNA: TGTGCCAGCAGTTACTCCCGGGGTGGAGTGGGAGAGCAGTACTTC. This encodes CASSYSRGGVGEQYF.

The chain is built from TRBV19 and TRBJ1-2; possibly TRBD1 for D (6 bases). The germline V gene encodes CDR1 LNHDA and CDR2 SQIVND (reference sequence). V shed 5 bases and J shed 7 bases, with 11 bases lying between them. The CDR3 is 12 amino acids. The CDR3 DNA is TGTGCCAGTAGTGTGGGGGGCTTTGGCTACACCTTC. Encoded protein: CASSVGGFGYTF.

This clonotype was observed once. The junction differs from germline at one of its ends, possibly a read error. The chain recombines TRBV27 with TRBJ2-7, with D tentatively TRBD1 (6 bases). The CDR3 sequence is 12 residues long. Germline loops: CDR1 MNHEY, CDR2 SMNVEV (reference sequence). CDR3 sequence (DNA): TGTGCCAGCAGCAGAACCAAACAGGGATTGGACTTC. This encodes CASSRTKQGLDF.

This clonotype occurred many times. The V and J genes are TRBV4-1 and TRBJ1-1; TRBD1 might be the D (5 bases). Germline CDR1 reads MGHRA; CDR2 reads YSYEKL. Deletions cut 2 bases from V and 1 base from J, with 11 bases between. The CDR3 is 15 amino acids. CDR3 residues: CASSQPTAPNTEAFF. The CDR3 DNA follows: TGCGCCAGCAGCCAACCGACAGCACCGAACACTGAAGCTTTCTTT.

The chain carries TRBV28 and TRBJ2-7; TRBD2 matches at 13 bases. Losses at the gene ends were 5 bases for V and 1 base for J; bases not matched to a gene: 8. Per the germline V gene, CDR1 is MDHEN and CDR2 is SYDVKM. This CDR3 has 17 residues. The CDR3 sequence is CASSTGLAGDRSYEQYF. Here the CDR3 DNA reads TGTGCCAGCAGTACAGGACTAGCGGGAGACAGGTCCTACGAGCAGTACTTC.

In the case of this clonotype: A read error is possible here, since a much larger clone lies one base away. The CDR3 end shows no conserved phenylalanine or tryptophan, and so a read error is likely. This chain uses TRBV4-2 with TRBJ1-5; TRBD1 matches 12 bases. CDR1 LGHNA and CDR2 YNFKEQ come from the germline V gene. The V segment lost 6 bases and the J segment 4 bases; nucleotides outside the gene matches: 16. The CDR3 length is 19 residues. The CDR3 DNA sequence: TGTGCCAGCAGTCCCGGGACAGGGGGCGGAGGCTTTCGAAATCAGCCCCAGCATTCT. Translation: CASSPGTGGGGFRNQPQHS.

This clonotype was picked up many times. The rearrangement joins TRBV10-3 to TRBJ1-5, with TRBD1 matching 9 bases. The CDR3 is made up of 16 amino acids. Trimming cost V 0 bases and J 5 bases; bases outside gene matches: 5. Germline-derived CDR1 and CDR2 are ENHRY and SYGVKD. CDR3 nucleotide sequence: TGTGCCATCAGTGAGTCGTGGGGACAGGGCGATCAGCCCCAGCATTTT. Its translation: CAISESWGQGDQPQHF.

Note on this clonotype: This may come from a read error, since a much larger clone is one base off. CDR3 nucleotides: TGTGCCAGCTCACCAACGCGTACGGCCAATGAGCAGTTCTTC. Translating gives CASSPTRTANEQFF. The chain uses TRBV18 and TRBJ2-1, with D hard to call. The CDR3 totals 14 residues. With 2 bases removed from V and 6 bases from J, the gap between germline ends came to 11 bases. Looked up from germline, CDR1 is KGHSH and CDR2 is LQKENI.

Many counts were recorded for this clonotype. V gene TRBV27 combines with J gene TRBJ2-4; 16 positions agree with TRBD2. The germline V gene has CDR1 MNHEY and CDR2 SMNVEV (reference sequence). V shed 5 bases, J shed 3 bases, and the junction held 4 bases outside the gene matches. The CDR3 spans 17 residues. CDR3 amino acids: CASSGGLAGGGKNIQYF. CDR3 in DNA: TGTGCCAGCAGTGGGGGACTAGCGGGAGGGGGCAAAAACATTCAGTACTTC.

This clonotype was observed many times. CDR3 amino acids: CASSLGGDRGEQYF. In DNA, the CDR3 is TGTGCCAGCAGCTTGGGCGGGGACCGGGGCGAGCAGTACTTC. The V call is TRBV7-6, the J call TRBJ2-7; D perhaps matches TRBD2 (6 bases). V lost 3 bases, J lost 6 bases, and 15 bases lay in between. The CDR3 extends over 14 amino acids. CDR1 and CDR2 (germline): SGHVS, FNYEAQ.

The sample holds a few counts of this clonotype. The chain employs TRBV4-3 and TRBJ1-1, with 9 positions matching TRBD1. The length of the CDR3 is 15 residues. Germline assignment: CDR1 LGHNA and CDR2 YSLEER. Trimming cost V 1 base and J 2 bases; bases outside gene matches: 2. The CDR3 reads CASSQGDRDNTEAFF. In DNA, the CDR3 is TGCGCCAGCAGCCAAGGGGACAGGGACAACACTGAAGCTTTCTTT.

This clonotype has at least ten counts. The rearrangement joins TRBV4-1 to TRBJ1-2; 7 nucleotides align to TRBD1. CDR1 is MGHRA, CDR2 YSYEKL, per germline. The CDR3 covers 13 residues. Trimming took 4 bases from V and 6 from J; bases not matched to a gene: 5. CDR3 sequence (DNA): TGCGCCAGCAGCCCTGACAGGGACAATGGCTACACCTTC. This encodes CASSPDRDNGYTF.

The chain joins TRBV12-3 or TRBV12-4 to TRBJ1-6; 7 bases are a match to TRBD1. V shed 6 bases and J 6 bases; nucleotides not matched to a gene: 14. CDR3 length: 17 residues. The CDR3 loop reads CASSRNIGGSVNSPLHF. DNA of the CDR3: TGTGCCAGCAGCCGAAACATAGGGGGCAGTGTTAATTCACCCCTCCACTTT.

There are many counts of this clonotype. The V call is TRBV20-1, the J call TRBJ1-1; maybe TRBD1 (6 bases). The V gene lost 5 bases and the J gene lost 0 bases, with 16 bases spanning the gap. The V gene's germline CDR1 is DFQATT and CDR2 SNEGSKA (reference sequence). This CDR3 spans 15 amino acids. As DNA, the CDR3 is TGCAGTGCTCGACGGGGGGCGGCTTTGAACACTGAAGCTTTCTTT. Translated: CSARRGAALNTEAFF.

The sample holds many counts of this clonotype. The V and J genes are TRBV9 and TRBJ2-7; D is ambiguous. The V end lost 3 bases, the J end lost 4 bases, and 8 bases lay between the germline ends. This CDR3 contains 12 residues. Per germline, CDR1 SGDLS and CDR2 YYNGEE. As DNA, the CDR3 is TGTGCCAGCAGCGGGAACTCATACGAGCAGTACTTC. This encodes CASSGNSYEQYF.

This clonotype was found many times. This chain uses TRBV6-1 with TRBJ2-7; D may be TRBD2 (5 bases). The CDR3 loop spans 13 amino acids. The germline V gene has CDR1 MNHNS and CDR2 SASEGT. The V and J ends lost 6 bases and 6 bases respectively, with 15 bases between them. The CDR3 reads CASSRTRDREQYF. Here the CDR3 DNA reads TGTGCCAGCAGCCGGACGAGGGATCGCGAGCAGTACTTC.

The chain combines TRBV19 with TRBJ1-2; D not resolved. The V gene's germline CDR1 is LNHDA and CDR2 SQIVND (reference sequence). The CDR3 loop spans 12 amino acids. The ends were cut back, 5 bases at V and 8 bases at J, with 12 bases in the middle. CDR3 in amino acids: CASSSNGGGYTF. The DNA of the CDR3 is TGTGCCAGTAGTTCTAATGGAGGCGGCTACACCTTC.

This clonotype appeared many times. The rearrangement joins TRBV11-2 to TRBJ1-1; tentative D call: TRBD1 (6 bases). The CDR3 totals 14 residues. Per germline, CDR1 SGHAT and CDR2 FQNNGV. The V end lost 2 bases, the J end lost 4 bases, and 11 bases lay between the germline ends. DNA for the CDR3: TGTGCCAGCAGCTTATCGGGGGGCTCCACTGAAGCTTTCTTT. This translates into CASSLSGGSTEAFF.